A single sample is the source of the 17 T cell receptor beta chains below, sequenced in a study of blood T cell repertoires in COVID-19. The table came from immunoSEQ multiplex PCR; TCRdb's copy has only in-frame clones and leaves some out. This repertoire shows over 120,000 clones, around 85% found once; its top ten account for approximately 3%. Sample: peripheral blood. The receptors come from a woman of 80 years or more with acute or convalescent COVID-19.

CDR3 bases: TGTGCCAGCACCAACGGGGGAGGCGACTATGGCTACACCTTC. Protein product: CASTNGGGDYGYTF. The chain joins TRBV6-5 to TRBJ1-2; a weak D match, TRBD1 (5 bases). The V gene's germline CDR1 is MNHEY and CDR2 SVGAGI. Deletions cut 7 bases from V and 3 bases from J, with 15 bases between. The CDR3 covers 14 residues.

J is TRBJ2-7 and V is TRBV7-3, with 8 positions matching TRBD1. Unmatched junction bases numbered 14, after V lost 6 bases and J lost 4 bases. This CDR3 comprises 16 residues. The germline CDR1 and CDR2 sequences are SGHTA and FQGTGA. CDR3 region: CASSSQGAIGAYEQYF. The CDR3, as DNA: TGTGCCAGCAGTAGCCAGGGGGCGATCGGAGCGTACGAGCAGTACTTC.

This clone was counted only a few times. The J gene is TRBJ2-3, the V gene TRBV6-5; weak D call: TRBD1 (6 bases). CDR3 size: 15 residues. Germline V gene data show CDR1 as MNHEY and CDR2 as SVGAGI. Trimming took off 6 bases at V and 3 bases at J, with 16 bases between the two ends. The CDR3 here is CASSLQGSGTDTQYF. The CDR3, as DNA: TGTGCCAGCAGCCTACAGGGATCAGGTACAGATACGCAGTATTTT.

The rearrangement joins TRBV27 to TRBJ2-4, with TRBD1 matching over 7 bases. The length of the CDR3 is 15 residues. Looked up from germline, CDR1 is MNHEY and CDR2 is SMNVEV (reference sequence). With 3 bases clipped from V and 3 bases from J, the junction kept 5 bases outside the gene matches. CDR3 coding DNA: TGTGCCAGCAGTTTTGACAGGGCCAGCAAAAACATTCAGTACTTC. This codes for CASSFDRASKNIQYF.

The chain has TRBV9 and TRBJ1-2; 7 positions agree with TRBD1. Germline values: CDR1 SGDLS, CDR2 YYNGEE. Trimming at V came to 2 bases and at J to 0 bases, leaving 4 bases not matched to a gene. This CDR3 has 15 amino acids. Here the CDR3 reads CASSVWDSTNYGYTF. The CDR3 DNA reads as TGTGCCAGCAGCGTTTGGGACAGCACTAACTATGGCTACACCTTC.

The rearrangement joins TRBV10-3 to TRBJ2-7, with D perhaps matching TRBD2 (6 bases). V lost 3 bases, J lost 4 bases, and 22 bases lay in between. This CDR3 region has 17 residues. Germline values: CDR1 ENHRY, CDR2 SYGVKD. In nucleotides, the CDR3 is TGTGCCATCAGTGACCCTGTCTCCGGGACTCAGAATTACGAGCAGTACTTC. It encodes CAISDPVSGTQNYEQYF.

Concerning this clone: Within the sample, other DNA sequences also encode this same CDR3. This sequence joins TRBV5-1 and TRBJ1-1; 8 bases are a match to TRBD1. Germline lookup yields CDR1 SGHRS and CDR2 YFSETQ. V trimming: 4 bases; J trimming: 1 base; junction bases outside the gene matches: 3. The CDR3 is 14 residues long. The CDR3 DNA reads as TGCGCCAGCAGCCTCGACAGGGGGAACACTGAAGCTTTCTTT. It yields the protein CASSLDRGNTEAFF.

This chain joins TRBV7-2 and TRBJ1-4; D is perhaps TRBD1 (5 bases). V was clipped by 4 bases and J by 7 bases, with 13 bases between them. The germline gives CDR1 SGHTA, CDR2 FQGNSA. This CDR3 contains 14 residues. For the CDR3, the DNA is TGTGCCAGCAGCTGGGACTTTTTTGGTGAAAAACTGTTTTTT. It translates to CASSWDFFGEKLFF.

The chain employs TRBV6-1 and TRBJ2-5; 7 nucleotides match TRBD1. With V trimmed by 3 bases and J by 6 bases, 7 bases remained unmatched. Germline CDR1 MNHNS, CDR2 SASEGT. This CDR3 contains 14 residues. CDR3 region: CASSERTGEQTQYF. The CDR3 coding sequence is TGTGCCAGCAGTGAGAGAACAGGGGAACAGACCCAGTACTTC.

V gene TRBV2 combines with J gene TRBJ2-2; 9 bases map to TRBD1. Unmatched junction bases numbered 6, after V lost 6 bases and J lost 1 base. Per the germline V gene, CDR1 is SNHLY and CDR2 is FYNNEI. CDR3 size: 16 residues. The CDR3 nucleotides read TGTGCCAGCAGCAGACAGGGGGTGAAGAACACCGGGGAGCTGTTTTTT. Residues: CASSRQGVKNTGELFF.

The rearrangement joins TRBV12-3 or TRBV12-4 to TRBJ2-5, with 8 bases identical to TRBD2. Trimming removed 5 bases from V and 9 bases from J; junction bases left unmatched: 8. The CDR3 covers 13 residues. This chain's CDR3 is CASSGGTRRPQYF. In DNA, the CDR3 is TGTGCCAGCAGTGGTGGGACTAGGAGACCCCAGTACTTC.

This rearrangement joins TRBV5-1 to TRBJ2-1; the match to TRBD1 covers 8 bases. Trimming at V came to 8 bases and at J to 2 bases, leaving 9 bases not matched to a gene. The CDR3 runs to 15 residues. From germline, CDR1 is SGHRS and CDR2 YFSETQ. The CDR3 sequence: CASGDRLKTYNEQFF. Written as DNA, the CDR3 is TGCGCCAGTGGGGACAGGCTTAAGACCTACAATGAGCAGTTCTTC.

Here the CDR3 DNA reads TGCGCCAGCAGCTTCTCAACTAATGAAAAACTGTTTTTT. This encodes CASSFSTNEKLFF. The chain combines TRBV5-1 with TRBJ1-4; D is ambiguous. The V gene lost 2 bases and the J gene lost 0 bases, with 2 bases spanning the gap. The CDR3 contains 13 residues. Germline lookup yields CDR1 SGHRS and CDR2 YFSETQ.

This clone was observed a single time. The chain has TRBV2 and TRBJ2-7; D is unclear. Germline CDR1 reads SNHLY; CDR2 reads FYNNEI. V was clipped by 8 bases and J by 0 bases, with 11 bases between them. The CDR3 spans 13 residues. The DNA of the CDR3 is TGTGCCAGCTACCTTCTGAGCTCCTACGAGCAGTACTTC. Translated: CASYLLSSYEQYF. Full variable domain (outside the CDR3, taken from reference TRBV2 and TRBJ2-7): EPEVTQTPSHQVTQMGQEVILRCVPISNHLYFYWYRQILGQKVEFLVSFYNNEISEKSEIFDDQFSVERPDGSNFTLKIRSTKLEDSAMYFCASYLLSSYEQYFGPGTRLTVT.

This clone was counted a few times. The chain joins TRBV11-2 to TRBJ1-6; D perhaps matches TRBD1 (6 bases). V lost 5 bases and J 5 bases, leaving 13 bases between the germline ends. This CDR3 comprises 15 residues. The germline V gene encodes CDR1 SGHAT and CDR2 FQNNGV. CDR3 nucleotide sequence: TGTGCCAGCAGCGCCTGGGGGCCCGATAATTCACCCCTCCACTTT. This encodes CASSAWGPDNSPLHF.

The CDR3: CSVIPGNTDTQYF. CDR3 coding DNA: TGCAGCGTCATACCGGGAAACACAGATACGCAGTATTTT. This chain joins TRBV29-1 and TRBJ2-3; D may be TRBD2 (5 bases). The germline V gene has CDR1 SQVTM and CDR2 ANQGSEA. The CDR3 has 13 amino acids. V lost 6 bases, J lost 2 bases, and 12 bases lay in between.

The rearrangement links TRBV7-2 to TRBJ1-1, with D unclear. V dropped 3 bases and J dropped 2 bases, with 10 bases sitting between them. Germline CDR1 reads SGHTA; CDR2 reads FQGNSA. The CDR3 has 14 amino acids. The CDR3 is CASSFHTANTEAFF. The CDR3 DNA is TGTGCCAGCAGCTTCCATACAGCTAACACTGAAGCTTTCTTT.